This T cell receptor (beta chain) is from a study of cytomegalovirus exposure and HLA in healthy donors. In the PCR, 60 Vbeta and 13 Jbeta primers were used. This table comes from immunoSEQ multiplex PCR, and its TCRdb copy is limited to in-frame clones, with some not included. The table lists 75,000 to 100,000 clones, about four fifths of them singletons. Looked up from germline, CDR1 is SGHRS and CDR2 is YFSETQ. The CDR3 extends over 15 amino acids. V trimming: 0 bases; J trimming: 3 bases; junction bases outside the gene matches: 4. Broader study findings: Prior analysis indicated that the majority of TCR beta V segments exhibited productivity approximately 90% or approximately 30% of the time. There were about 160 TCR beta chains listed as cytomegalovirus-associated. Association of 15,000 to 20,000 TCR beta sequences with HLA alleles was found at 0.05 false discovery rate in a later analysis.

The sample holds a few counts of this clone. Antigen specificity is unknown. The clonotype comes from a man aged 18 to 30 in good health and CMV-seropositive. Sequencing was performed on PBMCs. This rearrangement joins TRBV5-1 to TRBJ2-7, with 9 bases fitting TRBD1. This chain's CDR3 is CASSLEGTGSYEQYF. In nucleotides, the CDR3 is TGCGCCAGCAGCTTGGAAGGGACAGGGAGCTACGAGCAGTACTTC.